A selection of T cell receptor beta chains follows, all from one sample in a study of OX40 agonist ivuxolimab in advanced cancers. Assay used: immunoSEQ multiplex PCR; TCRdb lists only in-frame clones, some missing. The sample has about 80,000 clones, approximately 86% seen once. The material was CD4+ or CD8+ T cells sorted from blood, obtained in a trial of the OX40 agonist ivuxolimab. These receptors came from an adult with an advanced solid tumor such as melanoma, head and neck, liver or kidney cancer. CDR3s include the opening cysteine and the closing phenylalanine or tryptophan. Each record gives: clone size, D gene, V gene, J gene, CDR3 protein, CDR3 DNA. The D gene is left open where the match is weak. Clone sizes are given selectively: once, few, many, or a class where the clone is expanded.

>-|-|TRBV29-1|TRBJ1-4
CSVQEAALKLFF
TGCAGCGTCCAGGAGGCCGCCTTGAAACTGTTTTTT
>-|-|TRBV6-5|TRBJ1-2
CASSYSIGGHLGYTF
TGTGCCAGCAGTTACTCGATTGGCGGGCATCTCGGCTACACCTTC
>once|-|TRBV28|TRBJ1-1
CASSQNLEAFF
TGTGCCAGCAGCCAGAACTTAGAAGCTTTCTTT
>-|-|TRBV11-2|TRBJ1-2
CASSSIAQYYGYTF
TGTGCCAGCAGCTCAATAGCCCAGTACTATGGCTACACCTTC
>-|TRBD1|TRBV5-5|TRBJ1-1
CASSTTGTGITEAFF
TGTGCCAGCAGCACCACCGGGACAGGGATCACTGAAGCTTTCTTT
>once|-|TRBV7-9|TRBJ2-7
CASSLGGGTEQYF
TGTGCCAGCAGCTTAGGAGGTGGGACCGAGCAGTACTTC
>-|-|TRBV5-4|TRBJ1-6
CASSLAPGPGNSPLHF
TGTGCCAGCAGCTTGGCCCCAGGCCCGGGTAATTCACCCCTCCACTTT
>-|-|TRBV5-1|TRBJ2-1
CASSLEPGGAYNEQFF
TGCGCCAGCAGCTTGGAACCCGGGGGCGCCTACAATGAGCAGTTCTTC
>-|TRBD1|TRBV5-1|TRBJ2-7
CASTLTGDTLYEQYF
TGCGCCAGCACCTTGACAGGGGATACCCTCTACGAGCAGTACTTC
>-|-|TRBV7-2|TRBJ2-2
CASTWNGGSNTGELFF
TGTGCCAGCACCTGGAACGGCGGCAGCAACACCGGGGAGCTGTTTTTT
>once|TRBD1|TRBV19|TRBJ1-5
CASSAFRDRGGQPQHF
TGTGCCAGTAGTGCTTTCCGGGACAGGGGAGGGCAGCCCCAGCATTTT
>-|TRBD1|TRBV28|TRBJ1-5
CASRGQGRYTSNQPQHF
TGTGCCAGCCGGGGACAGGGGAGATATACGAGCAATCAGCCCCAGCATTTT
>-|-|TRBV11-2|TRBJ2-5
CASSLGGAPSGTQYF
TGTGCCAGCAGCTTAGGCGGGGCCCCCAGCGGGACCCAGTACTTC
>-|TRBD2|TRBV10-3|TRBJ2-3
CAISESLAGASTDTQYF
TGTGCCATCAGTGAGTCGCTAGCGGGGGCCAGCACAGATACGCAGTATTTT
>once|-|TRBV11-2|TRBJ2-3
CASSLVGLGQGLDTQYF
TGTGCCAGCAGCTTAGTCGGTTTGGGGCAGGGCTTAGATACGCAGTATTTT
>-|-|TRBV7-9|TRBJ1-3
CASSPRQSSGNTIYF
TGTGCCAGCAGCCCTCGACAGTCCTCTGGAAACACCATATATTTT
>-|TRBD1|TRBV7-2|TRBJ2-5
CASRLRQGAGETQYF
TGTGCCAGCAGACTAAGACAGGGGGCAGGGGAGACCCAGTACTTC
>-|-|TRBV6-5|TRBJ1-4
CASRLQGSNEKLFF
TGTGCCAGCAGACTACAGGGATCTAATGAAAAACTGTTTTTT
>-|TRBD1|TRBV4-3|TRBJ2-7
CASSRETGNEQYF
TGCGCCAGCAGCCGAGAGACAGGGAATGAGCAGTACTTC
>once|-|TRBV6-5|TRBJ1-2
CASSSAARGYTF
TGTGCCAGCAGCTCTGCTGCCCGTGGCTACACCTTC
>few|-|TRBV6-6|TRBJ2-2
CAGNLQGNTGELFF
TGTGCCGGAAACCTCCAGGGGAACACCGGGGAGCTGTTTTTT
>-|-|TRBV4-3|TRBJ1-6
CASSQVGTSYNSPLHF
TGCGCCAGCAGCCAAGTGGGGACATCCTATAATTCACCCCTCCACTTT
>once|-|TRBV9|TRBJ2-7
CASSVDLAASEQYF
TGTGCCAGCAGCGTAGATCTGGCAGCTAGCGAGCAGTACTTC
>-|-|TRBV6-5|TRBJ1-1
CASSRFPNTEAFF
TGTGCCAGCAGTCGATTCCCGAACACTGAAGCTTTCTTT
>-|TRBD1|TRBV19|TRBJ2-2
CASSRGQGIGGELFF
TGTGCCAGTAGCCGGGGACAGGGGATCGGCGGGGAGCTGTTTTTT
>-|-|TRBV10-3|TRBJ1-4
CAIKRGGSTNEKLFF
TGTGCCATCAAAAGGGGGGGGTCAACTAATGAAAAACTGTTTTTT
>-|-|TRBV18|TRBJ1-3
CASSPGASDTIYF
TGTGCCAGCTCACCTGGGGCTTCGGACACCATATATTTT
>-|-|TRBV19|TRBJ2-5
CASSPPSVTGWETQYF
TGTGCCAGTAGTCCTCCCTCCGTGACAGGATGGGAGACCCAGTACTTC
>few|-|TRBV28|TRBJ2-3
CASSSGGTDTQYF
TGTGCCAGCAGTTCGGGGGGCACAGATACGCAGTATTTT
>-|-|TRBV5-5|TRBJ2-2
CASSLNPGTDTGELFF
TGTGCCAGCAGCTTGAATCCCGGGACCGACACCGGGGAGCTGTTTTTT
>-|-|TRBV5-6|TRBJ1-4
CASSLGGEKLFF
TGTGCCAGCAGCTTGGGGGGTGAAAAACTGTTTTTT
>once|-|TRBV5-5|TRBJ1-4
CASSRGDIGNEKLFF
TGTGCCAGCAGCAGAGGGGACATCGGAAATGAAAAACTGTTTTTT
>once|-|TRBV5-4|TRBJ2-7
CASSLGGGRTYEQYF
TGTGCCAGCAGCTTGGGTGGGGGGCGCACCTACGAGCAGTACTTC
>-|-|TRBV19|TRBJ2-4
CASSGSRRQIQSIQYF
TGTGCCAGTAGTGGCTCGAGGCGGCAGATCCAAAGCATTCAGTACTTC
>-|TRBD1|TRBV10-1|TRBJ1-1
CASSESQGAGTEAFF
TGCGCCAGCAGTGAGTCTCAGGGGGCCGGGACTGAAGCTTTCTTT
>-|-|TRBV10-1|TRBJ2-1
CAREYQYKDEQFF
TGCGCCAGGGAGTACCAATATAAGGACGAGCAGTTCTTC
>once|TRBD1|TRBV5-1|TRBJ2-7
CASSPGQGSYEQYF
TGCGCCAGCAGCCCCGGACAGGGCTCCTACGAGCAGTACTTC
>-|-|TRBV5-6|TRBJ1-2
CASSNAGVSGGYTF
TGTGCCAGCAGCAACGCAGGGGTTTCAGGCGGCTACACCTTC
>-|-|TRBV28|TRBJ1-1
CASRIQGGTEAFF
TGTGCCAGCAGAATACAGGGAGGCACTGAAGCTTTCTTT
>-|TRBD2|TRBV28|TRBJ2-7
CASSLSGGAREQYF
TGTGCCAGCAGTTTAAGCGGGGGGGCCCGCGAGCAGTACTTC
>-|-|TRBV5-1|TRBJ1-2
CASSPLSGVGGYTF
TGCGCCAGCAGCCCCCTCTCGGGGGTAGGTGGCTACACCTTC
>-|-|TRBV7-3|TRBJ1-2
CASSSRAGADYGYTF
TGTGCCAGCAGCTCAAGGGCCGGGGCTGACTATGGCTACACCTTC
>-|-|TRBV5-1|TRBJ2-2
CASSLEGEDTGELFF
TGCGCCAGCAGCTTGGAGGGGGAAGACACCGGGGAGCTGTTTTTT
>-|-|TRBV2|TRBJ1-1
CASSDYRGNTEAFF
TGTGCCAGCAGTGATTATCGGGGAAACACTGAAGCTTTCTTT
>-|-|TRBV2|TRBJ1-5
CASTPKQAQPQHF
TGTGCCAGCACCCCTAAACAGGCACAGCCCCAGCATTTT
>-|TRBD1|TRBV5-1|TRBJ2-1
CASRWTGNNEQFF
TGCGCCAGCAGATGGACAGGGAATAATGAGCAGTTCTTC
>-|-|TRBV5-1|TRBJ1-3
CASSLEGTPLSGNTIYF
TGCGCCAGCAGCTTGGAGGGGACACCACTCTCTGGAAACACCATATATTTT
>-|-|TRBV30|TRBJ1-2
CAWTGPYYGYTF
TGTGCCTGGACCGGGCCCTACTATGGCTACACCTTC
>-|-|TRBV11-3|TRBJ2-3
CASSIQGADTQYF
TGTGCCAGCAGCATCCAGGGCGCAGATACGCAGTATTTT
>-|-|TRBV7-9|TRBJ1-5
CASSLGLNQPQHF
TGTGCCAGCAGCTTAGGTTTAAATCAGCCCCAGCATTTT
>-|-|TRBV19|TRBJ1-1
CASSIGQKAFF
TGTGCCAGTAGTATTGGGCAGAAAGCTTTCTTT
>-|-|TRBV2|TRBJ1-4
CASSDRTTNEKLFF
TGTGCCAGCAGTGACAGAACAACTAATGAAAAACTGTTTTTT
>-|-|TRBV7-3|TRBJ1-6
CASSLLGQLYSPLHF
TGTGCCAGCAGCTTGTTAGGACAGTTGTATTCACCCCTCCACTTT
>-|-|TRBV5-1|TRBJ1-2
CASSFILIGGNYGYTF
TGCGCCAGCAGCTTTATATTAATTGGAGGGAACTATGGCTACACCTTC
>-|TRBD2|TRBV19|TRBJ2-3
CASSITSGGADTQYF
TGTGCCAGTAGTATTACTAGCGGGGGGGCAGATACGCAGTATTTT
>-|-|TRBV11-2|TRBJ1-5
CASSLGPTEVGQPQHF
TGTGCCAGCAGCTTAGGTCCTACAGAAGTAGGTCAGCCCCAGCATTTT
>-|-|TRBV28|TRBJ1-2
CASSFGQYYGYTF
TGTGCCAGCAGTTTCGGGCAGTACTATGGCTACACCTTC
>few|TRBD1|TRBV5-1|TRBJ2-2
CASSLGGDRGTGELFF
TGCGCCAGCAGCTTGGGAGGGGACAGGGGCACCGGGGAGCTGTTTTTT
>-|-|TRBV11-2|TRBJ2-7
CASSPTVPQQYF
TGTGCCAGCAGCCCGACAGTGCCCCAGCAGTACTTC
>-|-|TRBV5-4|TRBJ2-2
CASSSDQTVTGELFF
TGTGCCAGCAGCTCCGACCAGACGGTCACCGGGGAGCTGTTTTTT